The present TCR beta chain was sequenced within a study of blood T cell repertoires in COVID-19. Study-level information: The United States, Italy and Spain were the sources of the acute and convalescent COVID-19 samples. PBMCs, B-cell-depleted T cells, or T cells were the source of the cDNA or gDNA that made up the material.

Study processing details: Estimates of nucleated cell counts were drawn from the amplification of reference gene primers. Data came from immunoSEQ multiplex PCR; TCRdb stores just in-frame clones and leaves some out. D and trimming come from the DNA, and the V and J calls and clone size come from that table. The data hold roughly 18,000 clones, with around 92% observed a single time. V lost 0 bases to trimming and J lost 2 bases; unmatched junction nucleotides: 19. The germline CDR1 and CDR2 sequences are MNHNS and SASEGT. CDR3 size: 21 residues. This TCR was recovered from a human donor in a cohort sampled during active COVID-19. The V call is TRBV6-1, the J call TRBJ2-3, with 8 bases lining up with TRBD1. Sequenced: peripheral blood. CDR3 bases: TGTGCCAGCAGTGAAGCCGCCGGAGAGAAGGGACAGGTCGGCACCACAGATACGCAGTATTTT. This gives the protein CASSEAAGEKGQVGTTDTQYF.